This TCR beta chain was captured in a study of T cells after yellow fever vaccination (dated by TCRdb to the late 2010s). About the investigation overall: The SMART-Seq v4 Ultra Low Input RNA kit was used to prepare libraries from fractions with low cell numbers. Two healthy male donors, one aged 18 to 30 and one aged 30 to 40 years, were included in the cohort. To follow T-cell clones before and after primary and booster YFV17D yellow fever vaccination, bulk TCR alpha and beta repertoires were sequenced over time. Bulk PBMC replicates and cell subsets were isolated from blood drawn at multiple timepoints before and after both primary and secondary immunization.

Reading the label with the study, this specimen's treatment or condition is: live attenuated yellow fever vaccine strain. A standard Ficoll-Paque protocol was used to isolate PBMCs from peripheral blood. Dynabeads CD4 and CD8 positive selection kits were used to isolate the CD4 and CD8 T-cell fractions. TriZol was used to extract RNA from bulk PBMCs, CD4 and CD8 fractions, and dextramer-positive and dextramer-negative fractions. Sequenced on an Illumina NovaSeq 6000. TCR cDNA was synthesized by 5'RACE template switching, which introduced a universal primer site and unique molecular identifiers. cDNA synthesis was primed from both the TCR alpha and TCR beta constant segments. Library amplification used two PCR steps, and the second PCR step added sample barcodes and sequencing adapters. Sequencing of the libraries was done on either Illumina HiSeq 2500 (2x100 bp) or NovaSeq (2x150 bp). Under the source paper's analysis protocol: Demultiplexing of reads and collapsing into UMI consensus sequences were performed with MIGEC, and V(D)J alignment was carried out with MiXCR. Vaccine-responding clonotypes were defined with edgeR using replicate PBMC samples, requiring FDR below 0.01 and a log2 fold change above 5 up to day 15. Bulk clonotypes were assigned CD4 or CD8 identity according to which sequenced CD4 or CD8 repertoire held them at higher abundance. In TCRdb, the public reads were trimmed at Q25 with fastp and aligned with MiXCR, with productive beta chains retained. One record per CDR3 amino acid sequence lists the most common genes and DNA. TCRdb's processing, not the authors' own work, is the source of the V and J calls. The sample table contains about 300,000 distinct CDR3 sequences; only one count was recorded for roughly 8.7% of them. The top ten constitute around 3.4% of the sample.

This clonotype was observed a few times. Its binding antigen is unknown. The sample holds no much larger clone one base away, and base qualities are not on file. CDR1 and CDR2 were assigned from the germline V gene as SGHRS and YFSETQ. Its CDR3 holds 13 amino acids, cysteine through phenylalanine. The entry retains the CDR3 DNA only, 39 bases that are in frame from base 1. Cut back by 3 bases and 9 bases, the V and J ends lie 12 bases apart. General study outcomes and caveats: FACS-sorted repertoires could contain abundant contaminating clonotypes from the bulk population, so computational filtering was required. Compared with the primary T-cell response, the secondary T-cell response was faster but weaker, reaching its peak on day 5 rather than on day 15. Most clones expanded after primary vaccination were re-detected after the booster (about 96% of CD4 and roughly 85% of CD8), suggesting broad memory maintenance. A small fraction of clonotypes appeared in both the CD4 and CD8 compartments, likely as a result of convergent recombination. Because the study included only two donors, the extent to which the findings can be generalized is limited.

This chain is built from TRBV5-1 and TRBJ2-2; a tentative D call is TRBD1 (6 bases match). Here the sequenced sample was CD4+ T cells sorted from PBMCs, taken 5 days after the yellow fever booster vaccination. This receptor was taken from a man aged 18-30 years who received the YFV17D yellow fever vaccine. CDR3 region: CASSSSGDRELFF. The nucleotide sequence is TGCGCCAGCAGCTCTTCAGGGGACCGGGAGCTGTTTTTT.